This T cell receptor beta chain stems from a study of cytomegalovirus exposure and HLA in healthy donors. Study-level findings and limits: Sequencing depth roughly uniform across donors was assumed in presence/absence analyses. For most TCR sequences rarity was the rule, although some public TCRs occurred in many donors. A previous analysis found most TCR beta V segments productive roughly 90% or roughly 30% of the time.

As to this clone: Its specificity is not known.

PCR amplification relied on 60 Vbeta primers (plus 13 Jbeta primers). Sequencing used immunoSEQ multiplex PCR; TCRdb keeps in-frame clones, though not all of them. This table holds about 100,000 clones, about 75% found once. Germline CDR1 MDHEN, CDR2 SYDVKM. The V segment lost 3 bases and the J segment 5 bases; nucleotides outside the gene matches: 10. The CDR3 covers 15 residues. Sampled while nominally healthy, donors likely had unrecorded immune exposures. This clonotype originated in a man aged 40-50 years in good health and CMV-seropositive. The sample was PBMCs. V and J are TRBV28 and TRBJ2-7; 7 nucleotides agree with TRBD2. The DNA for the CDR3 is TGTGCCAGCAGTTTTGGGCGGGAGCGGGGCGACGAGCAGTACTTC. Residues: CASSFGRERGDEQYF. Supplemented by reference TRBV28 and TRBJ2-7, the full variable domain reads DVKVTQSSRYLVKRTGEKVFLECVQDMDHENMFWYRQDPGLGLRLIYFSYDVKMKEKGDIPEGYSVSREKKERFSLILESASTNQTSMYLCASSFGRERGDEQYFGPGTRLTVT.